The TCR beta chain under discussion was sequenced for a study of blood T cells in healthy people across ages. Overall study results and limits: Long-lived and aged donors differed, with more naive CD4+ cells and higher diversity in the long-lived.

The draw of peripheral blood yielded ten milliliters from each donor. Alongside a J-beta primer mix, a sample-barcoded 5' primer served in a second PCR lasting about 7 to 11 cycles. Template switching added a 12-random-nucleotide identifier to every cDNA molecule. From the 5' RACE reads, TCRdb called clonotypes with MiXCR, one entry per CDR3 protein. The data show approximately 760,000 distinct CDR3 sequences, with approximately 25% seen just once and roughly 9% held by the top ten. Germline CDR1 is SQVTM and CDR2 is ANQGSEA. The CDR3 is made up of 13 amino acids. V shed 5 bases and J shed 4 bases, with 12 bases lying between them. This clonotype has a handful of counts. Antigen specificity is unknown. The data were also submitted as part of a second study, on T cells of mothers and their children. That work contributes: Related and unrelated pairs show TCR recombination output that thymic selection shapes similarly.

This clonotype originated in a boy aged 10-17 years in good health. This chain connects TRBV29-1 to TRBJ1-3; perhaps TRBD1 as D (6 bases). Sequenced sample: blood. DNA of the CDR3: TGCAGCGTTAGGGGGTTTAACGGAAACACCATATATTTT. This codes for CSVRGFNGNTIYF.